This T cell receptor (beta chain) was identified in a study of early T cells in non-severe SARS-CoV-2 infection. MiXCR was run by TCRdb on the 5' RACE reads, yielding one entry per CDR3 protein. The sample includes fewer than 55,000 distinct CDR3 sequences, about 9.1% of them seen just once. The sample consisted of whole blood. The sequence derives from an adult who was a healthcare worker with PCR-confirmed SARS-CoV-2 infection or an uninfected control (not recorded which).

CDR3 residues: CASSVQPPSGGAYYTQYF. The CDR3 coding sequence is TGCGCCAGCAGTGTTCAACCTCCTAGCGGGGGGGCCTATTATACGCAGTATTTT. This chain links TRBV10-2 with TRBJ2-3, with 12 bases that match TRBD2. The CDR3 contains 18 residues. The V and J ends lost 4 bases and 7 bases, in that order; junction bases with no gene match: 15. Germline CDR1 WSHSY, CDR2 SAAADI.